This TCR beta chain was recorded in a study of T cells in localized non-small cell lung cancer. Overall study results and limits: Since sequencing was restricted to only one region of the tumor, intratumor heterogeneity remains a possibility. Adjacent uninvolved lung tissue had the highest T cell clonality, exceeding tumor. Longer overall survival was associated with a higher density of T cells in the blood.

Germline CDR1 reads GTSNPN; CDR2 reads SVGIG (reference sequence). Trimming cost V 5 bases and J 0 bases, with 11 bases left between them. The CDR3 sequence is 14 residues long. Data came from immunoSEQ multiplex PCR; TCRdb stores just in-frame clones and leaves some out. This sample has approximately 83,000 clones, with about 88% found just once. About this clone: Its antigen is undetermined.

This sample comprised peripheral blood, obtained before any cancer treatment. This receptor was taken from a woman aged 40-75 years with stage I squamous cell lung carcinoma. The chain couples TRBV30 to TRBJ1-3; D is possibly TRBD1 (6 bases). CDR3 in DNA: TGTGCCTGGGCCGGAGGGGGCTCTGGAAACACCATATATTTT. It codes for CAWAGGGSGNTIYF.